Listed below are T cell receptor beta chains from one sample, sequenced in a study of a mutant IDH1 vaccine in newly diagnosed glioma. TCRdb's table, derived via immunoSEQ multiplex PCR, lists solely in-frame clones and lacks some. The sample gives tens of thousands of clones, just over 70% of which show up once; approximately 11% is in the top ten. Antigen specificity for these receptors is unknown. The source was peripheral blood mononuclear cells (PBMCs), collected from a glioma patient whose treatment included an IDH1 peptide vaccine. These receptors were collected from a man between 18 and 29 years old with glioma. Some clones in this sample may be carry-over from other donors' samples. CDR3s leave out the opening cysteine and the closing phenylalanine or tryptophan. The order of the fields is V gene, J gene, CDR3 protein.

v_call: TRBV5-1; j_call: TRBJ1-1; cdr3_aa: ASSLAATNTEAF
v_call: TRBV7-5; j_call: TRBJ1-5; cdr3_aa: ARSLSDREQKRGNQPQH
v_call: TRBV6-1; j_call: TRBJ2-1; cdr3_aa: ASRPGNEQF
v_call: TRBV5-5; j_call: TRBJ1-2; cdr3_aa: ASSPVTGQSDYGYT
v_call: TRBV9; j_call: TRBJ2-3; cdr3_aa: ASSVGQGPHTQY
v_call: TRBV7-9; j_call: TRBJ2-7; cdr3_aa: ASSPATGGQY
v_call: TRBV4-3; j_call: TRBJ1-4; cdr3_aa: ASSQDKGENEKLF
v_call: TRBV2; j_call: TRBJ1-6; cdr3_aa: ASRDTFGQNSPLH
v_call: TRBV23-1; j_call: TRBJ1-2; cdr3_aa: ARAGSHCGYT
v_call: TRBV6-6; j_call: TRBJ2-7; cdr3_aa: ASSSGTSYEQY
v_call: TRBV27; j_call: TRBJ2-7; cdr3_aa: ASTPHQLPYEQY
v_call: TRBV20-1; j_call: TRBJ1-4; cdr3_aa: SARQGEKLF
v_call: TRBV9; j_call: TRBJ1-5; cdr3_aa: ASSVGGGAGQPQH
v_call: TRBV6-5; j_call: TRBJ1-1; cdr3_aa: ASRIRTERNTEAF
v_call: TRBV7-9; j_call: TRBJ1-1; cdr3_aa: ASSLEARHTEAF
v_call: TRBV9; j_call: TRBJ2-7; cdr3_aa: ASSPSRVSYEQY
v_call: TRBV30; j_call: TRBJ1-1; cdr3_aa: AWTTDRVITEAF
v_call: TRBV27; j_call: TRBJ1-1; cdr3_aa: ASSPGRAGGGEGTEAF